The 20 T cell receptor beta chains below were found in one sample sequenced in a study of blood T cell repertoires in COVID-19. Libraries were prepared by immunoSEQ multiplex PCR; TCRdb keeps only in-frame clonotypes and omits some of them. The profile shows 150,000 to 200,000 clones, 85% to 90% of them singletons. Sequences were obtained from peripheral blood. These receptor sequences come from a man younger than 35 with active or convalescent COVID-19.

This clone was recorded once. The chain has TRBV10-2 and TRBJ1-1; possible D gene TRBD1, 6 bases. Germline loops: CDR1 WSHSY, CDR2 SAAADI. CDR3 length: 14 amino acids. Trimming shortened V by 6 bases and J by 5 bases, and 16 bases separated the two germline ends. The CDR3 protein is CASRGMWGLTEAFF. The CDR3 DNA follows: TGCGCCAGCAGGGGGATGTGGGGGCTAACTGAAGCTTTCTTT.

This clone came up a few times. The rearrangement joins TRBV10-3 to TRBJ1-2; 12 bases fit TRBD1. The CDR3 contains 15 residues. The J segment lost 8 bases and the V segment lost 4 bases, leaving 8 bases of the junction unmatched. Germline CDR1 reads ENHRY; CDR2 reads SYGVKD. CDR3 nucleotides: TGTGCCATCAGTGTCCTCGGGACAGGGGGCTACGGCTACACCTTC. As protein: CAISVLGTGGYGYTF.

The V call is TRBV6-5, the J call TRBJ2-3; a weak D match, TRBD2 (7 bases). V lost 7 bases, J lost 0 bases, and 14 bases lay in between. The CDR3 spans 15 residues. Germline CDR1 and CDR2: MNHEY and SVGAGI. The CDR3 DNA sequence: TGTGCCAGCAAGGGGGAGCGGGGTAGCACAGATACGCAGTATTTT. It translates to CASKGERGSTDTQYF.

The chain is built from TRBV9 and TRBJ1-4, with 10 bases lining up with TRBD1. In germline, CDR1 is SGDLS, CDR2 YYNGEE. The CDR3 is 14 residues long. V lost 2 bases to trimming and J lost 5 bases; unmatched junction nucleotides: 0. The CDR3 coding sequence is TGTGCCAGCAGCGTGGGACAGGGGAATGAAAAACTGTTTTTT. Amino acid sequence: CASSVGQGNEKLFF.

This clone was found once. The J gene is TRBJ2-5, the V gene TRBV4-3; tentatively, D is TRBD2 (6 bases). CDR3 length equals 14 residues. The V and J ends lost 4 bases and 3 bases respectively, with 12 bases between them. Looked up from germline, CDR1 is LGHNA and CDR2 is YSLEER. CDR3 sequence (DNA): TGCGCCAGCAGCCGACGCTGGGGGGAAGAGACCCAGTACTTC. Its protein is CASSRRWGEETQYF.

Here the CDR3 reads CASSLGQTNEQFF. The CDR3 DNA reads as TGCGCCAGCAGCTTGGGACAGACAAATGAGCAGTTCTTC. The chain is built from TRBV5-1 and TRBJ2-1; D may be TRBD1 (5 bases). Per the germline V gene, CDR1 is SGHRS and CDR2 is YFSETQ. With 0 bases removed from V and 7 bases from J, the gap between germline ends came to 8 bases. The CDR3 extends over 13 amino acids.

V and J are TRBV2 and TRBJ2-3; the match to TRBD1 covers 11 bases. V lost 6 bases, J lost 3 bases, and 2 bases stayed unmatched. CDR1 SNHLY and CDR2 FYNNEI come from the germline V gene. This CDR3 comprises 14 residues. In DNA form, the CDR3 reads TGTGCCAGCAGCGGACAGGGGGCAACAGATACGCAGTATTTT. It encodes CASSGQGATDTQYF.

This chain joins TRBV27 and TRBJ2-1; 9 bases map to TRBD2. The J segment lost 7 bases and the V segment lost 1 base, leaving 5 bases of the junction unmatched. CDR3 length equals 15 residues. Germline V gene lookup returns CDR1 MNHEY and CDR2 SMNVEV (reference sequence). CDR3 nucleotides: TGTGCCAGCAGTTTATATCTAGCGGGAATAAATGAGCAGTTCTTC. Translation gives CASSLYLAGINEQFF.

Here the CDR3 reads CASSSRLANEQYF. CDR3 DNA: TGTGCCAGCAGCTCACGGCTAGCGAACGAGCAGTACTTC. The J gene is TRBJ2-7, the V gene TRBV7-6; perhaps TRBD2 as D (6 bases). V was clipped by 4 bases and J by 5 bases, with 12 bases between them. CDR3 length: 13 residues. CDR1 SGHVS and CDR2 FNYEAQ come from the germline V gene.

This clone was observed a handful of times. The gene calls are TRBV6-5 and TRBJ2-7; tentative D call: TRBD2 (5 bases). Trimming pared 5 bases from V and 5 bases from J, leaving 13 bases between. Germline V lookup: CDR1 MNHEY, CDR2 SVGAGI. The length of the CDR3 is 13 residues. The CDR3 bases are TGTGCCAGCAGTCCAGGACTGAGCGACGAGCAGTACTTC. Its protein product is CASSPGLSDEQYF.

This rearrangement joins TRBV6-6 to TRBJ2-7; D is perhaps TRBD1 (5 bases). CDR1 and CDR2 from the germline V gene are MNHNY and SVGAGI (reference sequence). With 10 bases removed from V and 0 bases from J, the gap between germline ends came to 16 bases. The CDR3 totals 14 residues. The CDR3 nucleotides are TGTGCCACGGGCAGGGCGAAAAGCTCCTACGAGCAGTACGTC. It encodes CATGRAKSSYEQYV.

The chain recombines TRBV7-9 with TRBJ2-1, with 7 positions matching TRBD1. There are 19 residues in the CDR3. The germline V gene has CDR1 SEHNR and CDR2 FQNEAQ (reference sequence). Losses at the gene ends were 1 base for V and 0 bases for J; bases not matched to a gene: 12. CDR3 in amino acids: CASSLGRIGGETSYNEQFF. The CDR3 DNA is TGTGCCAGCAGCTTAGGTCGGATAGGGGGCGAAACCTCCTACAATGAGCAGTTCTTC.

This chain links TRBV4-1 with TRBJ2-1; 11 positions agree with TRBD2. This CDR3 has 16 amino acids. Germline V gene sequence: CDR1 MGHRA, CDR2 YSYEKL. V was pared by 4 bases and J by 6 bases, with 8 bases of the junction left unmatched. In DNA form, the CDR3 reads TGCGCCAGCAGCCTTGTTATAGCGGGGGGGCCCAATGAGCAGTTCTTC. Its protein product is CASSLVIAGGPNEQFF.

The chain employs TRBV19 and TRBJ2-7, with 8 bases that match TRBD2. Germline loops: CDR1 LNHDA, CDR2 SQIVND (reference sequence). The CDR3 extends over 14 amino acids. J gave up 6 bases and V 3 bases, and 7 bases lay outside the gene matches. CDR3 nucleotides: TGTGCCAGTAGTATTAGCGGGATCGGGGGCGAGCAGTACTTC. Translated: CASSISGIGGEQYF.

The rearrangement uses TRBV6-2 or TRBV6-3 and TRBJ1-1; D is ambiguous. Germline CDR1 and CDR2: MNHEY and SVGEGT. V lost 4 bases and J 9 bases, leaving 12 bases between the germline ends. The CDR3 contains 12 residues. The CDR3 DNA is TGTGCCAGCAGTTCCCGACACCTCCAAGCTTTCTTT. Translated, it gives CASSSRHLQAFF.

V usage is TRBV20-1 and J usage is TRBJ1-3; D possibly corresponds to TRBD1 (5 bases). The CDR3 covers 15 residues. Germline V CDR1 and CDR2: DFQATT, SNEGSKA (reference sequence). Trimming removed 3 bases at V and 2 bases at J, with 14 bases between. CDR3 in amino acids: CSASRLPGTGNTIYF. The CDR3 DNA reads TGCAGTGCTAGTAGACTCCCAGGGACTGGAAACACCATATATTTT.

This clone was seen only a few times. The chain carries TRBV16 and TRBJ2-1; 9 positions match TRBD2. Germline V gene data show CDR1 as KGHSY and CDR2 as FQNENV. The V segment lost 0 bases and the J segment 4 bases; nucleotides outside the gene matches: 4. The CDR3 covers 16 residues. The CDR3: CASSQSSSGGYNEQFF. The CDR3 bases are TGTGCCAGCAGCCAATCGTCGAGCGGGGGGTACAATGAGCAGTTCTTC. The variable domain in full, with the rest retrieved from reference TRBV16 and TRBJ2-1, is GEEVAQTPKHLVRGEGQKAKLYCAPIKGHSYVFWYQQVLKNEFKFLISFQNENVFDETGMPKERFSAKCLPNSPCSLEIQATKLEDSAVYFCASSQSSSGGYNEQFFGPGTRLTVL.

The genes are TRBV18 and TRBJ1-5; tentatively, D is TRBD1 (5 bases). Germline CDR1 is KGHSH and CDR2 is LQKENI. CDR3 length: 13 amino acids. With 4 bases removed from V and 1 base from J, the gap between germline ends came to 5 bases. CDR3 protein: CASSQGSNQPQHF. In DNA form, the CDR3 reads TGTGCCAGCTCACAGGGGAGCAATCAGCCCCAGCATTTT.

V and J are TRBV7-3 and TRBJ2-1, with D possibly matching TRBD2 (5 bases). The length of the CDR3 is 14 residues. Germline CDR1 and CDR2: SGHTA and FQGTGA. V lost 2 bases, J lost 12 bases, and 17 bases lay in between. This CDR3 is CASSLGLTSPGQFF. The CDR3 bases are TGTGCCAGCAGCTTAGGACTCACCTCCCCGGGGCAGTTCTTC.

The rearrangement links TRBV7-6 to TRBJ2-5; weak D call: TRBD2 (6 bases). Per the germline V gene, CDR1 is SGHVS and CDR2 is FNYEAQ. The CDR3 is made up of 16 amino acids. Trimming took 1 base from V and 3 from J, leaving 15 bases between them. The CDR3, as DNA: TGTGCCAGCAGCTTAGTAGCGGAGGGCACAAAAGAGACCCAGTACTTC. It codes for CASSLVAEGTKETQYF.